Below, 21 T cell receptor beta chains from the same sample are listed, as sequenced in a study of CD8 T cells in ankylosing spondylitis. MiXCR, applied by TCRdb to the 5' RACE reads, yields one record per CDR3 protein. The sample records about 200,000 distinct CDR3 sequences, around 13% being singletons. Sequences were obtained from blood, either unsorted or a sorted T cell fraction (not recorded which). The origin of the receptors is a male donor with ankylosing spondylitis or in good health (not recorded which).

The chain is built from TRBV12-3 or TRBV12-4 and TRBJ2-7, with 7 nucleotides matching TRBD1. Trimming cost V 8 bases and J 3 bases; bases outside gene matches: 10. CDR3 length: 14 residues. The CDR3 region is CASAPSAGGYEQYF. The CDR3 DNA sequence: TGTGCCAGCGCCCCATCGGCAGGGGGCTACGAGCAGTACTTC.

This clonotype appeared many times. This chain uses TRBV7-9 with TRBJ2-3, with D possibly TRBD2 on 6 matching bases. V lost 5 bases to trimming and J lost 3 bases, with 15 bases between them. This CDR3 spans 15 amino acids. The germline gives CDR1 SEHNR, CDR2 FQNEAQ (reference sequence). In nucleotides, the CDR3 is TGTGCCAGCAGCCCTAGCGTAGTACGAACAGATACGCAGTATTTT. Residues: CASSPSVVRTDTQYF. The full variable domain, completed using reference TRBV7-9 and TRBJ2-3, is DTGVSQNPRHKITKRGQNVTFRCDPISEHNRLYWYRQTLGQGPEFLTYFQNEAQLEKSRLLSDRFSAERPKGSFSTLEIQRTEQGDSAMYLCASSPSVVRTDTQYFGPGTRLTVL.

This clonotype was counted many times. The chain recombines TRBV24-1 with TRBJ2-2; D gene ambiguous. Germline V gene sequence: CDR1 KGHDR, CDR2 SFDVKD. Deletions cut 0 bases from V and 6 bases from J, with 1 base between. The CDR3 is 12 amino acids. CDR3 sequence: CATSDLSGELFF. For the CDR3, the DNA is TGTGCCACCAGTGATTTGTCCGGGGAGCTGTTTTTT.

This clonotype was detected only a few times. This chain joins TRBV20-1 and TRBJ2-2; no reliable D call. The V gene's germline CDR1 is DFQATT and CDR2 SNEGSKA (reference sequence). The ends were cut back, 1 base at V and 6 bases at J, with 6 bases in the middle. This CDR3 has 12 amino acids. The CDR3: CSARGDSGELFF. In DNA, the CDR3 is TGCAGTGCTAGAGGGGATTCCGGGGAGCTGTTTTTT.

The V call is TRBV7-9, the J call TRBJ2-1; D unresolved. V was shortened by 5 bases and J by 8 bases, with 16 bases between the two germline ends. CDR3 length: 14 residues. Germline CDR1 reads SEHNR; CDR2 reads FQNEAQ (reference sequence). The CDR3 loop is CASSPKTALHEQFF. The CDR3, as DNA: TGTGCCAGCAGCCCTAAGACCGCTCTCCATGAGCAGTTCTTC. Supplemented by reference TRBV7-9 and TRBJ2-1, the full variable domain reads DTGVSQNPRHKITKRGQNVTFRCDPISEHNRLYWYRQTLGQGPEFLTYFQNEAQLEKSRLLSDRFSAERPKGSFSTLEIQRTEQGDSAMYLCASSPKTALHEQFFGPGTRLTVL.

The rearrangement uses TRBV14 and TRBJ2-7; no firm D call. The V gene's germline CDR1 is SGHDN and CDR2 FVKESK. This CDR3 contains 13 residues. V was cut by 4 bases and J by 3 bases, with 10 bases left in between. CDR3 sequence (DNA): TGTGCCAGCAGCCCCCGTTGGAACTACGAGCAGTACTTC. This sequence encodes CASSPRWNYEQYF.

This clonotype showed up just a few times. The rearrangement uses TRBV27 and TRBJ2-1; the D gene is possibly TRBD2 (6 bases). There are 14 residues in the CDR3. Germline V gives CDR1 MNHEY, CDR2 SMNVEV (reference sequence). V dropped 4 bases and J dropped 3 bases, with 10 bases sitting between them. CDR3 region: CASSWGLRYNEQFF. For the CDR3, the DNA is TGTGCCAGCAGTTGGGGACTCCGCTACAATGAGCAGTTCTTC.

The rearrangement joins TRBV27 to TRBJ2-3; D is unclear. Germline V gives CDR1 MNHEY, CDR2 SMNVEV (reference sequence). V lost 2 bases to trimming and J lost 0 bases, with 6 bases between them. The CDR3 extends over 14 amino acids. CDR3 coding DNA: TGTGCCAGCAGTTTAGACCAGAGCACAGATACGCAGTATTTT. Its protein is CASSLDQSTDTQYF.

This chain uses TRBV3-1 with TRBJ2-1, with 12 bases fitting TRBD2. CDR1 is LGHDT and CDR2 is YNNKEL in the germline V gene (reference sequence). V trimming: 6 bases; J trimming: 8 bases; junction bases outside the gene matches: 8. The CDR3 is 15 residues long. CDR3 in DNA: TGTGCCAGCAGTCCTAGCGGGAGGGCCTTGGATGAGCAGTTCTTC. Residues: CASSPSGRALDEQFF.

V gene TRBV5-1 combines with J gene TRBJ2-7; D tentatively reads TRBD1 or TRBD2 (5 bases each). V dropped 4 bases and J dropped 0 bases, with 17 bases sitting between them. This CDR3 is built from 16 residues. Germline lookup yields CDR1 SGHRS and CDR2 YFSETQ. The CDR3 DNA reads as TGCGCCAGCAGCACCCTGGTGAGGGGCGCCTCCTACGAGCAGTACTTC. It yields the protein CASSTLVRGASYEQYF.

V usage is TRBV4-1 and J usage is TRBJ1-2; D call uncertain. The CDR3 spans 18 residues. Germline CDR1 and CDR2: MGHRA and YSYEKL. V shed 1 base and J shed 0 bases, with 18 bases lying between them. The CDR3 loop is CASSQAGLNGGANYGYTF. DNA for the CDR3: TGCGCCAGCAGCCAAGCCGGTCTAAACGGTGGAGCTAACTATGGCTACACCTTC.

This chain connects TRBV13 to TRBJ2-2; 10 bases agree with TRBD1. The V gene's germline CDR1 is PRHDT and CDR2 FYEKMQ (reference sequence). The CDR3 totals 17 residues. V dropped 5 bases and J dropped 2; count of bases not matched to a gene: 8. The CDR3 nucleotides are TGTGCCAGCAGCCCGTCCCGGGACAGGGGAAACACCGGGGAGCTGTTTTTT. It codes for CASSPSRDRGNTGELFF.

In regard to this clonotype: With a much larger clone just one base away, this may be a read error. V gene TRBV4-2 combines with J gene TRBJ2-1; no definite D call. This CDR3 comprises 14 residues. Per the germline V gene, CDR1 is LGHNA and CDR2 is YNFKEQ. This chain's CDR3 is CASNQGEGYNEQFF. The CDR3 DNA reads as TGTGCCAGCAACCAAGGAGAAGGATACAATGAGCAGTTCTTC.

CDR3 in DNA: TGCGCCAGCAGCTTCGAGGGAACTGAAGCTTTCTTT. This encodes CASSFEGTEAFF. The J gene is TRBJ1-1, the V gene TRBV5-1; D remains ambiguous. Germline CDR1 and CDR2: SGHRS and YFSETQ. The CDR3 runs to 12 residues. V was pared by 2 bases and J by 5 bases, with 7 bases between.

CDR3 residues: CASSLGGTAENIQYF. CDR3 sequence (DNA): TGTGCCAGCAGCTTAGGAGGGACTGCTGAAAACATTCAGTACTTC. V is TRBV11-3 and J is TRBJ2-4; possible D gene TRBD2, 6 bases. Germline V gives CDR1 SGHNT, CDR2 YENEEA. Trimming pared 1 base from V and 5 bases from J, leaving 12 bases between. The CDR3 has 15 residues. The full variable domain, its missing parts supplied by reference TRBV11-3 and TRBJ2-4, is EAGVVQSPRYKIIEKKQPVAFWCNPISGHNTLYWYLQNLGQGPELLIRYENEEAVDDSQLPKDRFSAERLKGVDSTLKIQPAELGDSAVYLCASSLGGTAENIQYFGAGTRLSVL.

Concerning this clonotype itself: Without the conserved terminal phenylalanine or tryptophan, this CDR3 likely stems from a read error. The chain recombines TRBV5-5 with TRBJ2-5, with 8 bases that match TRBD2. The CDR3 runs to 17 residues. J gave up 5 bases and V 0 bases, and 12 bases lay outside the gene matches. Germline V gene lookup returns CDR1 SGHKS and CDR2 YYEKEE (reference sequence). The CDR3 region has the DNA TGTGCCAGCAGCTTGGGAGTTCTCGGGGGGGCCGGGGAGACCCAGTACCTC. Its translation is CASSLGVLGGAGETQYL.

This clonotype was counted a few times. The rearrangement links TRBV12-3 or TRBV12-4 to TRBJ2-3; the D gene is possibly TRBD1 (6 bases). This CDR3 comprises 16 residues. Between the trimmed V and J ends, which lost 6 bases and 0 bases, there was a span of 16 bases. The CDR3 DNA reads as TGTGCCAGCAGCGTTGCGACAGGTATAAGCACAGATACGCAGTATTTT. Amino acid sequence: CASSVATGISTDTQYF.

This clonotype was observed at least ten times. V is TRBV7-9 and J is TRBJ2-1, with a possible D match to TRBD2 (5 bases). The V gene's germline CDR1 is SEHNR and CDR2 FQNEAQ (reference sequence). The CDR3 covers 15 residues. Between the trimmed V and J ends, which lost 4 bases and 8 bases, there was a span of 18 bases. The CDR3 sequence: CASSSTSLHNDEQFF. DNA for the CDR3: TGTGCCAGCAGCTCTACTAGTCTTCATAATGATGAGCAGTTCTTC.

This chain links TRBV12-3 or TRBV12-4 with TRBJ2-5, with 10 bases aligning to TRBD2. The CDR3 has 16 residues. J gave up 2 bases and V 2 bases, and 5 bases lay outside the gene matches. CDR3 in DNA: TGTGCCAGCAGTTTAAAACTAGCGGGGTTTCAAGAGACCCAGTACTTC. Translating it yields CASSLKLAGFQETQYF.

The chain couples TRBV11-2 to TRBJ2-1; 8 bases are a match to TRBD1. The germline gives CDR1 SGHAT, CDR2 FQNNGV. V lost 6 bases to trimming and J lost 6 bases; unmatched junction nucleotides: 10. The CDR3 has 15 residues. The CDR3 DNA sequence: TGTGCCAGCAGGGACCAGGGGGCGCTGGGCAATGAGCAGTTCTTC. Its translation: CASRDQGALGNEQFF.

This clonotype has at least ten counts. The chain uses TRBV7-9 and TRBJ2-1; D unresolved. Trimming cost V 6 bases and J 1 base, with 7 bases left between them. The CDR3 has 13 residues. The V gene's germline CDR1 is SEHNR and CDR2 FQNEAQ (reference sequence). CDR3 bases: TGTGCCAGCAGTCCCACATCCTACAATGAGCAGTTCTTC. This sequence encodes CASSPTSYNEQFF.